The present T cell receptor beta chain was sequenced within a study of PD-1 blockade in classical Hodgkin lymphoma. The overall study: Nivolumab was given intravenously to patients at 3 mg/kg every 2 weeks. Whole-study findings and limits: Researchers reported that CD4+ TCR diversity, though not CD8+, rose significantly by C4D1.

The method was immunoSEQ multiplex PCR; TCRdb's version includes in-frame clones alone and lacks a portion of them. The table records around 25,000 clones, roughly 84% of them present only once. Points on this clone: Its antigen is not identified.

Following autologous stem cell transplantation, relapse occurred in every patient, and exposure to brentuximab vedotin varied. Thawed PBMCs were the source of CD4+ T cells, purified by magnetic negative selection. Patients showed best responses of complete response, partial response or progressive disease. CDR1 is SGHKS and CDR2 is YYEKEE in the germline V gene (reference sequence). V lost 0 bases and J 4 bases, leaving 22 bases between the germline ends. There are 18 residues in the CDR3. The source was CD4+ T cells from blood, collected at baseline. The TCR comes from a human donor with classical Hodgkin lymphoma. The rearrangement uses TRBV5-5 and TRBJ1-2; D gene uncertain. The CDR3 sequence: CASSLGPPLPQTSYGYTF. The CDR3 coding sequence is TGTGCCAGCAGCTTGGGACCCCCCCTCCCGCAGACTTCCTATGGCTACACCTTC.